This T cell receptor beta chain was retrieved from a study of PD-1 blockade in classical Hodgkin lymphoma. Points on this clone: Its target is unknown.

The assay was immunoSEQ multiplex PCR, and TCRdb's table has in-frame clones only and misses some. The sample records approximately 150,000 clones, about 78% being singletons. Deletions cut 3 bases from V and 0 bases from J, with 9 bases between. The V gene's germline CDR1 is SGHTA and CDR2 FQGNSA. The CDR3 has 14 residues. Study-wide points: The study reported lower baseline TCR diversity in newly diagnosed patients than in healthy donors. Complete responders showed a baseline diversity that resembled the diversity of newly diagnosed patients. Repertoire differences have undefined causes, possibly disease activity or prior therapy. Researchers reported that CD4+ TCR diversity, though not CD8+, rose significantly by C4D1.

Each patient's relapse followed autologous stem cell transplantation, and brentuximab vedotin exposure varied. Material: peripheral blood mononuclear cells (PBMCs), obtained before the second cycle of nivolumab. The receptor comes from a human donor with classical Hodgkin lymphoma. The chain combines TRBV7-2 with TRBJ2-7; D unresolved. CDR3: CASSFGRHSYEQYF. CDR3 DNA: TGTGCCAGCAGCTTCGGACGGCACTCCTACGAGCAGTACTTC. The full variable domain, rest sourced from reference TRBV7-2 and TRBJ2-7, is GAGVSQSPSNKVTEKGKDVELRCDPISGHTALYWYRQSLGQGLEFLIYFQGNSAPDKSGLPSDRFSAERTGGSVSTLTIQRTQQEDSAVYLCASSFGRHSYEQYFGPGTRLTVT.